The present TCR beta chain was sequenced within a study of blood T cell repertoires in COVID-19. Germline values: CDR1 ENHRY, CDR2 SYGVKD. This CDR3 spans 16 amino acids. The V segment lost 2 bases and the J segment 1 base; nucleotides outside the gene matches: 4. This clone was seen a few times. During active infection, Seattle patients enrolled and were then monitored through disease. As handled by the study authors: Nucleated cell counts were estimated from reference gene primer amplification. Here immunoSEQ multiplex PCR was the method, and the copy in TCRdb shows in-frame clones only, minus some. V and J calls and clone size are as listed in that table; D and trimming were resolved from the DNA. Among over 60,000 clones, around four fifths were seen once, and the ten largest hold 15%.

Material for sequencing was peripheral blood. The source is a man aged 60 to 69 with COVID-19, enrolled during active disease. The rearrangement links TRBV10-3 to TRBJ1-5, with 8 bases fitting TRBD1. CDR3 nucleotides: TGTGCCATCAGTGAGGGACAGGGAAGAAGCAATCAGCCCCAGCATTTT. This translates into CAISEGQGRSNQPQHF.